Listed below are T cell receptor beta chains from one sample, sequenced in a study of graft-versus-host responses after intestinal transplantation. For these receptors, no antigen is known. TCRdb's copy holds only in-frame clones and misses some; the assay was immunoSEQ multiplex PCR. The sample has some 130,000 clones, 90% to 95% seen once. The source was unstimulated CD4+ T cells sorted from spleen or lymph node cells, collected before intestinal transplant. These receptor sequences come from a human donor who received an intestinal transplant. Each CDR3 is given with its conserved first and last residue. The D gene is left open where the match is weak. Size is stated for part of the rows, as once, few or many counts, or as a class when the clone is expanded.

clone_size j_call v_call d_call cdr3_nt cdr3_aa
. TRBJ1-5 TRBV19 TRBD1 TGTGCCAGTAGTATAGTCCCCACTTACGACAGGGGAAGCAATCAGCCCCAGCATTTT CASSIVPTYDRGSNQPQHF
. TRBJ2-5 TRBV4-2 . TGTGCCAGCAGCCCGCAAGGGGGAAGCCAAGAGACCCAGTACTTC CASSPQGGSQETQYF
. TRBJ2-5 TRBV2 TRBD2 TGTGCCAGCAGTATAGGACTAGCGGGGTACCAAGAGACCCAGTACTTC CASSIGLAGYQETQYF
. TRBJ1-2 TRBV6-5 . TGTGCCAGCATGCGTGCAGGGGACTATGGCTACACCTTC CASMRAGDYGYTF
. TRBJ1-2 TRBV28 . TGTGCCAGCAGTTTGGGGCAGGGGTCGGGTGGCTACACCTTC CASSLGQGSGGYTF
. TRBJ2-5 TRBV5-8 TRBD2 TGTGCCAGCGGAAAGGTCCTTTCCGGGGGGGTCGCAGAGACCCAGTACTTC CASGKVLSGGVAETQYF
. TRBJ2-1 TRBV7-6 . TGTGCCAGCAGCTTAAGGGTGGGGGGAGATGAGCAGTTCTTC CASSLRVGGDEQFF
. TRBJ1-1 TRBV5-1 TRBD1 TGCGCCAGCAGCGGAGGACAGGGTGTGAGGGGGGCTGAAGCTTTCTTT CASSGGQGVRGAEAFF
. TRBJ1-6 TRBV30 . TGTGCCTGGGGGGTCTCTAGTAATTCACCCCTCCACTTT CAWGVSSNSPLHF
. TRBJ2-7 TRBV30 . TGTGCCTGGACCCCCCAAGCTTCCTACGAGCAGTACTTC CAWTPQASYEQYF
. TRBJ1-2 TRBV5-6 . TGTGCCAGCAGCTTGGTGGGAGACTATGGCTACACCTTC CASSLVGDYGYTF
. TRBJ2-7 TRBV5-4 . TGTGCCAGCAGCTCAGGGTCAGGGGATAAGCAGTACTTC CASSSGSGDKQYF
. TRBJ2-7 TRBV2 . TGTGCCAGCAGTGAACAGGGGAAGGGTTTCTACGAGCAGTACTTC CASSEQGKGFYEQYF
. TRBJ2-5 TRBV7-9 TRBD2 TGTGCCAGCAGCCTCCAGACTAGCGGGGACCAAGAGACCCAGTACTTC CASSLQTSGDQETQYF
. TRBJ2-3 TRBV14 . TGTGCCAGCAGCAGGGACGGGCATACGCAGTATTTT CASSRDGHTQYF
. TRBJ2-2 TRBV14 . TGTGCCAGCAGCCAAGTCCCCCACACCGGGGAGCTGTTTTTT CASSQVPHTGELFF
once TRBJ1-3 TRBV7-8 TRBD1 TGTGCCAGCAGCCCCGCCAGGGGGGCTGGAAACACCATATATTTT CASSPARGAGNTIYF
. TRBJ2-3 TRBV7-9 TRBD2 TGTGCCAGCGTCGGGTTAGCGGGGGGTCCCCAACCCACAGATACGCAGTATTTT CASVGLAGGPQPTDTQYF
. TRBJ1-5 TRBV18 . TGTGCCAGCTCACCAGGGGATCAGCCCCAGCATTTT CASSPGDQPQHF
. TRBJ1-1 TRBV5-1 . TGCGCCAGCAGCCTTGCTCAGGAAGGAGACACTGAAGCTTTCTTT CASSLAQEGDTEAFF
. TRBJ2-7 TRBV11-2 . TGTGCCAGCAGCTCCCAGGTGGCTATCGGCGAGCAGTACTTC CASSSQVAIGEQYF
. TRBJ2-7 TRBV7-2 . TGTGCCAGCAGCTTTCAGGCGACCTACGAGCAGTACTTC CASSFQATYEQYF
. TRBJ2-7 TRBV6-5 . TGTGCCAGCGGAGGGACAGCCCAAGGAGAGCAGTACTTC CASGGTAQGEQYF
. TRBJ1-1 TRBV27 . TGTGCCAGCAGGACCGGGCCCGCGAACACTGAAGCTTTCTTT CASRTGPANTEAFF
. TRBJ2-7 TRBV4-1 TRBD1 TGCGCCAGCAGCTTGACAGGGTCCTACGAGCAGTACTTC CASSLTGSYEQYF
. TRBJ2-1 TRBV27 TRBD2 TGTGCCAGCAGTTTCTCGCGGGGGTCGCGTGGGTATGAGCAGTTCTTC CASSFSRGSRGYEQFF
. TRBJ2-5 TRBV7-7 . TGTGCCAGCAGCGTCCGGGGTCCAGAGACCCAGTACTTC CASSVRGPETQYF
. TRBJ1-2 TRBV12-5 . TGTGCTAGTGGTTTTGAACGGAGTGGCTACACCTTC CASGFERSGYTF
. TRBJ1-3 TRBV9 . TGTGCCAGCAGCGTTAGAGGGGGACAAGATCCTGGAAACACCATATATTTT CASSVRGGQDPGNTIYF
. TRBJ2-2 TRBV10-3 TRBD1 TGTGCCATCAGCCCCGGACAGGGACCGAACACCGGGGAGCTGTTTTTT CAISPGQGPNTGELFF
. TRBJ1-4 TRBV7-9 . TGTGCCAGCAGCTACCTTCAGGAGAATGAAAAACTGTTTTTT CASSYLQENEKLFF
. TRBJ2-2 TRBV18 . TGTGCCAGCTCACCAGAGGTTCCTTCGAACACCGGGGAGCTGTTTTTT CASSPEVPSNTGELFF
. TRBJ2-5 TRBV4-2 TRBD1 TGTGCCAGCAGCCAACCTCAGGGGGAATGGGAGACCCAGTACTTC CASSQPQGEWETQYF
once TRBJ2-3 TRBV5-1 . TGCGCCAGCAGCTTGAGGCGGGGGCCGGTAGATACGCAGTATTTT CASSLRRGPVDTQYF
. TRBJ1-2 TRBV2 . TGTGCCAGCAGTGAGGTGGGGAGAAGACAGTACACCTTC CASSEVGRRQYTF
. TRBJ1-3 TRBV30 . TGTGCCTGGAGTGTAGCTGACACCATATATTTT CAWSVADTIYF
. TRBJ2-1 TRBV6-5 . TGTGCCAGCAGTTCGGGGGCCTACAATGAGCAGTTCTTC CASSSGAYNEQFF
. TRBJ2-5 TRBV30 . TGTGCCTGGAGTGTCATTGGGCAAGAGACCCAGTACTTC CAWSVIGQETQYF
once TRBJ2-7 TRBV5-1 . TGCGCCAGCAGCTTGGGATCCCCCTTCAGCTCCTACGAGCAGTACTTC CASSLGSPFSSYEQYF
. TRBJ1-6 TRBV30 . TGTGCCTGGGGTGGCGGGACACATAATTCACCCCTCCACTTT CAWGGGTHNSPLHF
. TRBJ2-2 TRBV5-6 TRBD1 TGTGCCAGCAGCTTAGGACAGGGGTTCACCGGGGAGCCGTTTTTT CASSLGQGFTGEPFF
few TRBJ1-1 TRBV19 . TGTGCCAGTAGGGTCGTGGCCAACACTGAAGCTTTCTTT CASRVVANTEAFF
. TRBJ1-1 TRBV6-5 . TGTGCCAGCAGGGGAGGGCTTGAAGCTTTCTTT CASRGGLEAFF
. TRBJ1-2 TRBV19 . TGTGCCAGTTCCCTAACAGGTGCCGGGGACTATGGCTACACCTTC CASSLTGAGDYGYTF
. TRBJ1-2 TRBV6-1 . TGTGCCAGTTTGGGGCTCGGGACCAACTATGGCTACACCTTC CASLGLGTNYGYTF
. TRBJ1-3 TRBV7-6 . TGTGCCAGCAGCTTAGGGCTAGGATTCGAGTCTGGAAACACCATATATTTT CASSLGLGFESGNTIYF
. TRBJ1-1 TRBV6-5 . TGTGCCAGCAGTTTAAACCGAGGCACTGAAGCTTTCTTT CASSLNRGTEAFF
. TRBJ2-1 TRBV4-1 . TGCGCCAGCAGCCACCCCGGGACTGTCTACAATGAGCAGTTCTTC CASSHPGTVYNEQFF
. TRBJ2-7 TRBV5-4 TRBD1 TGTGCCAGCAGCACGGGACAGGGTTACGAGCAGTACTTC CASSTGQGYEQYF
. TRBJ1-4 TRBV10-2 TRBD1 TGCGCCAGCAGTGAGCCAGGACAGGGCCGGGAAAAACTGTTTTTT CASSEPGQGREKLFF
. TRBJ2-2 TRBV27 . TGTGCCAGCAGTTCGGGTCAGGGCACCGGGGAGCTGTTTTTT CASSSGQGTGELFF
. TRBJ2-3 TRBV20-1 . TGCAGTGCTAGAGAAAGCAATACGCAGTATTTT CSARESNTQYF
. TRBJ2-3 TRBV18 . TGTGCCAGCTCACCGCCCTCGCGCGCAGATACGCAGTATTTT CASSPPSRADTQYF
. TRBJ2-3 TRBV9 . TGTGCCAGCAGCGTGGTCGCCTCTAGGACAGATACGCAGTATTTT CASSVVASRTDTQYF
once TRBJ1-6 TRBV6-5 . TGTGCCAGCACGCGGGCGCTTTCACCCCTCCACTTT CASTRALSPLHF
. TRBJ2-1 TRBV5-5 . TGTGCCAGCAGCTTGGGGAGGGGGGAGCAGTTCTTC CASSLGRGEQFF
. TRBJ2-3 TRBV7-7 . TGTGCCAGCAGCTTTGGTGTCACAGATACGCAGTATTTT CASSFGVTDTQYF
. TRBJ2-5 TRBV6-1 TRBD2 TGTGCCAGCAGTGAATTCGGGGGGGAGACCCAGTACTTC CASSEFGGETQYF
. TRBJ2-1 TRBV11-2 TRBD2 TGTGCCAGCAGCCACCTAGCGGGGGGGCCAAGGTCCTACAATGAGCAGTTCTTC CASSHLAGGPRSYNEQFF